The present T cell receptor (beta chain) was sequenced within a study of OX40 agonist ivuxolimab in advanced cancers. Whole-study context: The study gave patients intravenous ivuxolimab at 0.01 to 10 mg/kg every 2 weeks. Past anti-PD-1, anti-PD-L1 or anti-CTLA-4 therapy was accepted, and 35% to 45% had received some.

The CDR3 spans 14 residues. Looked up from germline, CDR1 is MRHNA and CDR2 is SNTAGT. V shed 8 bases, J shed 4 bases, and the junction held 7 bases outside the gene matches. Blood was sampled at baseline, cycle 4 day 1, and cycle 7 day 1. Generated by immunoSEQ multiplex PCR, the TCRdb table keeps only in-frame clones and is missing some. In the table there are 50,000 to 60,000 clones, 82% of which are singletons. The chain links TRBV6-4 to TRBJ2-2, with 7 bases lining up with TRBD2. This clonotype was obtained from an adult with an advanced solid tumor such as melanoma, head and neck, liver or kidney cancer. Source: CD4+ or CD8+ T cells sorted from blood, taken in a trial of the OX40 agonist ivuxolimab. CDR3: CASGRERGTGELFF. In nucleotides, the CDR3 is TGTGCCAGCGGGCGGGAGCGAGGCACCGGGGAGCTGTTTTTT.